This T cell receptor (beta chain) appears in the sequencing data of a study of T cell changes during pregnancy in multiple sclerosis. Using immunoSEQ multiplex PCR, the repertoire was profiled, and TCRdb retains in-frame clones only, with some absent. The sample comprises around 41,000 clones, 90% to 95% of which are singletons, and about 0.42% rests with the top ten. This TCR was recovered from a female donor in good health, enrolled as a control in a pregnancy study. Sequences were derived from CD4+ T cells from peripheral blood mononuclear cells, sampled in the third trimester of pregnancy.

CDR3: CATSGARSGRGNEQFF. The CDR3 nucleotides read TGTGCCACCAGCGGGGCTCGTAGCGGGAGAGGTAATGAGCAGTTCTTC. The chain links TRBV15 to TRBJ2-1; 9 nucleotides agree with TRBD2. With 5 bases clipped from V and 7 bases from J, the junction kept 12 bases outside the gene matches. Germline lookup yields CDR1 LNHNV and CDR2 YYDKDF (reference sequence). This CDR3 is built from 16 residues.